Listed here are 27 T cell receptor beta chains from one sample, sequenced in a study of T cells in Graves' hyperthyroidism and ophthalmopathy. RNA transcripts served as the template for amplifying TCR beta CDR3 regions. The primer set for the first-round RT-PCR of the TCR CDR3 was HTBI. TCRdb called the multiplex PCR reads again in MiXCR, with one record for every CDR3 protein. The sample records around 450,000 distinct CDR3 sequences, roughly 13% being singletons. The specimen was blood. Every receptor here comes from a woman aged 18-30 years with Graves' hyperthyroidism.

This clonotype was seen at least ten times. V and J are TRBV20-1 and TRBJ2-1; maybe TRBD2 (5 bases). Trimming cost V 5 bases and J 3 bases, with 20 bases left between them. Germline values: CDR1 DFQATT, CDR2 SNEGSKA (reference sequence). The CDR3 is 16 amino acids. CDR3 bases: TGCAGTGCTCGTGGGAGCTCAGTGGTGGACTACAATGAGCAGTTCTTC. This sequence encodes CSARGSSVVDYNEQFF.

This clonotype came up many times. V gene TRBV9 combines with J gene TRBJ2-1, with TRBD2 matching 10 bases. V gave up 3 bases and J gave up 6 bases; unmatched junction bases: 9. In germline, CDR1 is SGDLS, CDR2 YYNGEE. The CDR3 is made up of 16 amino acids. Here the CDR3 reads CASSAKAGGLGNEQFF. The CDR3 bases are TGTGCCAGCAGCGCCAAAGCGGGAGGGCTGGGCAATGAGCAGTTCTTC.

This clonotype was seen many times. This chain connects TRBV19 to TRBJ1-1, with D possibly TRBD1 on 6 matching bases. There are 16 residues in the CDR3. Germline loops: CDR1 LNHDA, CDR2 SQIVND (reference sequence). Between the trimmed V and J ends, which lost 5 bases and 1 base, there was a span of 17 bases. The CDR3, as DNA: TGTGCCAGTAGTCCCTGGACAAGGGGGAAGAACACTGAAGCTTTCTTT. This encodes CASSPWTRGKNTEAFF.

This clonotype was found many times. The chain joins TRBV3-1 to TRBJ2-1; perhaps TRBD2 as D (6 bases). The V and J ends lost 0 bases and 9 bases respectively, with 18 bases between them. The CDR3 extends over 16 amino acids. Germline lookup yields CDR1 LGHDT and CDR2 YNNKEL (reference sequence). The CDR3 DNA is TGTGCCAGCAGCCAAGACCTGGGACTCCTCAATACTGAGCAGTTCTTC. The encoded protein is CASSQDLGLLNTEQFF.

The sample holds a few counts of this clonotype. CDR3 sequence: CASSQVSSGRGGTDTQYF. The DNA of the CDR3 is TGTGCCAGCAGCCAAGTTTCTAGCGGGAGAGGGGGGACAGATACGCAGTATTTT. The genes are TRBV4-2 and TRBJ2-3; 10 positions match TRBD2. CDR1 and CDR2 (germline): LGHNA, YNFKEQ. The CDR3 loop spans 18 amino acids. J was trimmed by 3 bases and V by 1 base; bases with no gene match: 10.

In this sample, this clonotype turned up many times. The J gene is TRBJ2-1, the V gene TRBV4-2, with 7 positions matching TRBD2. This CDR3 has 12 residues. V shed 0 bases, J shed 11 bases, and the junction held 1 base outside the gene matches. Germline V gives CDR1 LGHNA, CDR2 YNFKEQ. CDR3 residues: CASSQEGLQQFF. CDR3 nucleotides: TGTGCCAGCAGCCAAGAGGGACTACAGCAGTTCTTC.

The V call is TRBV10-2, the J call TRBJ1-2, with D maybe TRBD1 (5 bases). Between the trimmed V and J ends, which lost 3 bases and 7 bases, there was a span of 12 bases. Germline CDR1 is WSHSY and CDR2 is SAAADI. The CDR3 covers 13 residues. The CDR3 coding sequence is TGCGCCAGCAGTGACAGGGAGATGGCTGGCTACACCTTC. Protein sequence: CASSDREMAGYTF.

This clonotype was recorded at least ten times. The CDR3 nucleotides read TGTGCCAGCAGTTTGAGCGGGGCGTATGGCTACACCTTC. It encodes CASSLSGAYGYTF. This rearrangement joins TRBV12-3 or TRBV12-4 to TRBJ1-2; a weak D match, TRBD1 (5 bases). This CDR3 is 13 amino acids long. Trimming took 3 bases from V and 5 from J, leaving 10 bases between them.

This clonotype was picked up a small number of times. This chain joins TRBV4-1 and TRBJ1-5; 11 bases match TRBD1. J was trimmed by 7 bases and V by 3 bases; bases with no gene match: 8. Germline CDR1 MGHRA, CDR2 YSYEKL. The CDR3 is 16 residues long. The CDR3 sequence: CASSHFDRDRGQPQHF. DNA of the CDR3: TGCGCCAGCAGCCACTTCGACCGGGACAGGGGGCAGCCCCAGCATTTT.

V usage is TRBV6-1 and J usage is TRBJ2-3; 10 nucleotides agree with TRBD2. The CDR3 length is 15 residues. J gave up 2 bases and V 5 bases, and 4 bases lay outside the gene matches. From germline, CDR1 is MNHNS and CDR2 SASEGT. The CDR3 DNA is TGTGCCAGCAGTCCCGGACTAGCGGCCACAGATACGCAGTATTTT. As protein: CASSPGLAATDTQYF.

A word on this clonotype: A clone one base away is much larger, so this may be a read error. The genes are TRBV18 and TRBJ2-5, with 7 bases matching TRBD2. CDR1 is KGHSH and CDR2 is LQKENI in the germline V gene. The CDR3 spans 12 residues. The CDR3 here is CASLAAGEIQYF. The CDR3 DNA reads as TGTGCCAGCCTCGCCGCGGGGGAGATCCAGTACTTC.

This clonotype was counted ten times or more. The chain links TRBV20-1 to TRBJ2-7, with 10 bases aligning to TRBD2. V was pared by 8 bases and J by 2 bases, with 9 bases of the junction left unmatched. Per germline, CDR1 DFQATT and CDR2 SNEGSKA (reference sequence). This CDR3 has 14 residues. The CDR3 region is CSPIAGGRTYEQYF. DNA of the CDR3: TGCAGTCCTATAGCGGGAGGACGAACCTACGAGCAGTACTTC.

This clonotype was recorded many times. The chain links TRBV2 to TRBJ1-5; TRBD1 aligns across 8 bases. Germline loops: CDR1 SNHLY, CDR2 FYNNEI. CDR3 length equals 16 residues. V lost 7 bases to trimming and J lost 1 base; unmatched junction nucleotides: 9. The CDR3 protein is CASTLRTGLSNQPQHF. CDR3 sequence (DNA): TGTGCCAGCACCCTACGGACAGGGCTAAGCAATCAGCCCCAGCATTTT.

This clonotype was seen repeatedly, ten times or more. The chain links TRBV6-1 to TRBJ2-1, with TRBD2 as a possible D gene (6 bases). Per the germline V gene, CDR1 is MNHNS and CDR2 is SASEGT. The V gene lost 5 bases and the J gene lost 8 bases, with 28 bases spanning the gap. The CDR3 has 18 residues. The CDR3 protein is CASSFLLNSGGERDEQFF. CDR3 in DNA: TGTGCCAGCAGTTTCCTTTTAAATAGCGGAGGTGAAAGGGATGAGCAGTTCTTC.

This clonotype was counted many times. V usage is TRBV28 and J usage is TRBJ2-5; no clear D gene. There are 14 residues in the CDR3. Germline lookup yields CDR1 MDHEN and CDR2 SYDVKM. V dropped 8 bases and J dropped 0 bases, with 13 bases sitting between them. The chain's CDR3 is CASGLPDHQETQYF. DNA of the CDR3: TGTGCCAGCGGCCTACCGGACCACCAAGAGACCCAGTACTTC.

This clonotype appeared many times. The chain uses TRBV20-1 and TRBJ2-1, with a weak D call TRBD1 (5 bases). Germline CDR1 reads DFQATT; CDR2 reads SNEGSKA (reference sequence). Trimming took off 6 bases at V and 7 bases at J, with 16 bases between the two ends. The CDR3 length is 13 residues. In nucleotides, the CDR3 is TGCAGTGCCCAAGGCCAATCAGGGAATGAGCAGTTCTTC. Protein sequence: CSAQGQSGNEQFF.

This clonotype was found a few times. V and J are TRBV20-1 and TRBJ1-2; no firm D call. Between the trimmed V and J ends, which lost 3 bases and 2 bases, there was a span of 16 bases. Germline CDR1 reads DFQATT; CDR2 reads SNEGSKA (reference sequence). CDR3 length equals 15 residues. CDR3 nucleotides: TGCAGTGCTAGGGACCTAACGGACGGAAACTATGGCTACACCTTC. Translation: CSARDLTDGNYGYTF.

The chain joins TRBV5-1 to TRBJ1-4; D is uncertain. Trimming left V 5 bases short and J 7 bases short, with 15 bases between. Germline CDR1 reads SGHRS; CDR2 reads YFSETQ. CDR3 length: 14 amino acids. The DNA of the CDR3 is TGCGCCAGCAGGATAGGTCCGTCGGGTGAAAAACTGTTTTTT. Its translation: CASRIGPSGEKLFF.

To note about this clonotype: A much larger clonotype is one base distant, so this may be a read error. The genes are TRBV12-3 or TRBV12-4 and TRBJ1-1; 8 positions agree with TRBD1. The CDR3 has 14 amino acids. The CDR3 bases are TGTACCAGCAGTTTAGGCGACAGGGGACTCAGGGCTTTCTTT. Translated: CTSSLGDRGLRAFF.

This clonotype was observed many times. The chain employs TRBV27 and TRBJ2-1; 7 bases align to TRBD1. Germline lookup yields CDR1 MNHEY and CDR2 SMNVEV (reference sequence). The V and J ends lost 3 bases and 10 bases, in that order; junction bases with no gene match: 3. The CDR3 is 12 residues long. CDR3: CASSFGGQEQFF. The CDR3 region has the DNA TGTGCCAGCAGTTTTGGGGGACAGGAGCAGTTCTTC.

This clonotype was recorded many times. V gene TRBV20-1 combines with J gene TRBJ2-1, with D possibly matching TRBD2 (6 bases). The CDR3 runs to 10 residues. V was cut by 5 bases and J by 12 bases, with 11 bases left in between. The germline V gene has CDR1 DFQATT and CDR2 SNEGSKA (reference sequence). In DNA, the CDR3 is TGCAGTGCTCAACCTAGCGCGCAGTTCTTC. Encoded protein: CSAQPSAQFF.

Regarding this clonotype: A much larger clone lies a single base off, so this may be a read error. The chain recombines TRBV20-1 with TRBJ1-6; TRBD1 is a possible D gene (5 bases). The CDR3 runs to 15 residues. Per germline, CDR1 DFQATT and CDR2 SNEGSKA (reference sequence). Trimming cost V 3 bases and J 2 bases, with 11 bases left between them. CDR3 residues: CSASPGGAYNSPLHF. The CDR3 DNA follows: TGCAGTGCTAGTCCGGGGGGGGCCTATAATTCACCCCTCCACTTT.

This clonotype was detected ten times or more. The V call is TRBV30, the J call TRBJ1-2; the D gene is possibly TRBD1 (5 bases). The CDR3 extends over 13 amino acids. The V gene's germline CDR1 is GTSNPN and CDR2 SVGIG (reference sequence). V lost 4 bases to trimming and J lost 4 bases, with 13 bases between them. The CDR3 region is CAWTWDGTYGYTF. CDR3 nucleotides: TGTGCCTGGACCTGGGACGGAACCTATGGCTACACCTTC.

This clonotype has ten or more counts. The chain joins TRBV7-2 to TRBJ1-2, with TRBD1 identical over 9 bases. CDR3 length: 14 residues. V shed 5 bases and J 4 bases; nucleotides not matched to a gene: 5. Germline loops: CDR1 SGHTA, CDR2 FQGNSA. In nucleotides, the CDR3 is TGTGCCAGCAGCGGCGGGACAGGGATCTATGGCTACACCTTC. Residues: CASSGGTGIYGYTF.

This clonotype appeared many times. V gene TRBV7-2 combines with J gene TRBJ2-1, with 15 bases that match TRBD2. The CDR3 totals 16 residues. Germline V gene data show CDR1 as SGHTA and CDR2 as FQGNSA. The junction had 2 bases not matched to a gene; V was cut back by 1 base and J by 7 bases. CDR3: CASSLGGLAGGNEQFF. The CDR3 DNA sequence: TGTGCCAGCAGCTTAGGGGGACTAGCGGGAGGTAATGAGCAGTTCTTC.

Turning to this clonotype: A single base separates this from a much larger clone, so it may be a read error. The CDR3 protein is CALQPGGPGAQYF. CDR3 DNA: TGTGCCCTGCAACCCGGGGGGCCTGGGGCCCAGTACTTC. J is TRBJ2-5 and V is TRBV6-1, with D possibly TRBD2 on 7 matching bases. V dropped 11 bases and J dropped 9 bases, with 22 bases sitting between them. The CDR3 consists of 13 residues. Germline CDR1 is MNHNS and CDR2 is SASEGT.

The table lists this clonotype with many counts. This chain connects TRBV5-1 to TRBJ2-1; D could derive from TRBD1 or TRBD2 (6 bases each). Germline CDR1 reads SGHRS; CDR2 reads YFSETQ. The length of the CDR3 is 15 residues. V lost 3 bases to trimming and J lost 3 bases, with 13 bases between them. DNA of the CDR3: TGCGCCAGCAGCTATAGCGGAGGGGGCTACAATGAGCAGTTCTTC. Translation: CASSYSGGGYNEQFF.